This TCR beta chain was captured by sequencing in a study of T-cell reconstitution after alpha-beta-depleted transplantation in children. Unique molecular identifiers were incorporated into the prepared TCRbeta library. Each CDR3 protein gets one entry after TCRdb re-called the PCR reads with MiXCR. The data show about 1,000,000 distinct CDR3 sequences, 25% to 35% seen once. CDR3 size: 11 residues. With 8 bases removed from V and 8 bases from J, the gap between germline ends came to 10 bases. Germline V gives CDR1 MGHDK, CDR2 SYGVNS. The receptor was isolated from a boy in the first two years of life who had a stem cell transplant for SCID, so the T cells may come from the graft donor. The sample in question was PBMCs, mostly from graft donor cells, obtained 360 days after TCRalphabeta/CD19-depleted stem cell transplant. This rearrangement joins TRBV25-1 to TRBJ2-1; unclear D gene. This CDR3 is CASGVGDEQFF. CDR3 DNA: TGTGCCAGCGGCGTTGGGGATGAGCAGTTCTTC.